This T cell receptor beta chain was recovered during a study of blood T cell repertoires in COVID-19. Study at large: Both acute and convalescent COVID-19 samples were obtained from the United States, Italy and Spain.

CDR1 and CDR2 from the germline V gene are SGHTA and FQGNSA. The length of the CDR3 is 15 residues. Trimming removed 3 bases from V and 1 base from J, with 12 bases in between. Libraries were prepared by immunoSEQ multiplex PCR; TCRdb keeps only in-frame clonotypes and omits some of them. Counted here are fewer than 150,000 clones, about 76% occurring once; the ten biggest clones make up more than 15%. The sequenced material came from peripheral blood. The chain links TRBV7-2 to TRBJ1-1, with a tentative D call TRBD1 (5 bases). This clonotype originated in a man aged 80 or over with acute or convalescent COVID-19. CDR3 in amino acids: CASSLGLFPNTEAFF. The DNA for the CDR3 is TGTGCCAGCAGCTTGGGGCTGTTCCCGAACACTGAAGCTTTCTTT.